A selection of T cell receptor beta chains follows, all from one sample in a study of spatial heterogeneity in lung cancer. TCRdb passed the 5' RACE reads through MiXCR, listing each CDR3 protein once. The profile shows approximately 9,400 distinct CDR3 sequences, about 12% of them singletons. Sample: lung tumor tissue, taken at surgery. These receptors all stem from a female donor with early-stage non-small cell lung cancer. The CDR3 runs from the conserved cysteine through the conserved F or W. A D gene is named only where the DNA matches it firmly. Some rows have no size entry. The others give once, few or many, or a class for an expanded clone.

CDR3 DNA: TGCAGCGTTGAGGACCAGCGACCACCCTACGAGCAGTACTTC
CDR3 protein: CSVEDQRPPYEQYF
J gene: TRBJ2-7
D gene: .
V gene: TRBV29-1
clone size: few

CDR3 DNA: TGTGCCAGCAGTGAAAGGCTAGCGGGAGGTAGGAATGAGCAGTTCTTC
CDR3 protein: CASSERLAGGRNEQFF
J gene: TRBJ2-1
D gene: TRBD2
V gene: TRBV2
clone size: medium-sized

CDR3 DNA: TGTGCCAGCAGTTTGGGGACCATAGGAAATTCACCCCTCCACTTT
CDR3 protein: CASSLGTIGNSPLHF
J gene: TRBJ1-6
D gene: .
V gene: TRBV12-3/TRBV12-4
clone size: medium-sized

CDR3 DNA: TGTGCCACCAGTCCCTTCCAGGGCACAGATACGCAGTATTTT
CDR3 protein: CATSPFQGTDTQYF
J gene: TRBJ2-3
D gene: .
V gene: TRBV24-1
clone size: many

CDR3 DNA: TGTGCTAGTGGTACCCCCACAGGGATGAGCACTGAAGCTTTCTTT
CDR3 protein: CASGTPTGMSTEAFF
J gene: TRBJ1-1
D gene: .
V gene: TRBV12-5
clone size: many

CDR3 DNA: TGTGCCACCAGTGATTTTGACAGGGAGTTGAACTACGAGCAGTACTTC
CDR3 protein: CATSDFDRELNYEQYF
J gene: TRBJ2-7
D gene: TRBD1
V gene: TRBV24-1
clone size: medium-sized

CDR3 DNA: TGTGCCAGCAGTCGACAGGGGATCTACGAGCAGTACTTC
CDR3 protein: CASSRQGIYEQYF
J gene: TRBJ2-7
D gene: TRBD1
V gene: TRBV6-1
clone size: few

CDR3 DNA: TGTGCCAGCAGCGTAGAGTCCTACCAAGAGACCCAGTACTTC
CDR3 protein: CASSVESYQETQYF
J gene: TRBJ2-5
D gene: .
V gene: TRBV9
clone size: medium-sized

CDR3 DNA: TGCGCCAGCAGCCAAGCGGGGGGCGGCTATGGCTACACCTTC
CDR3 protein: CASSQAGGGYGYTF
J gene: TRBJ1-2
D gene: .
V gene: TRBV4-3
clone size: .

CDR3 DNA: TGTGCCATCAGTGAGACCACCGGGACTAGCGGGAGTGGCAATGAGCAGTTCTTC
CDR3 protein: CAISETTGTSGSGNEQFF
J gene: TRBJ2-1
D gene: TRBD2
V gene: TRBV10-3
clone size: few

CDR3 DNA: TGCAGTGCTAGAGATCATCTGGAGGTTGGATTGGAGCAGTACTTC
CDR3 protein: CSARDHLEVGLEQYF
J gene: TRBJ2-7
D gene: .
V gene: TRBV20-1
clone size: few

CDR3 DNA: TGCAGTGCTAGACCTCGGGGTTTATCTGGGGCCAACGTCCTGACTTTC
CDR3 protein: CSARPRGLSGANVLTF
J gene: TRBJ2-6
D gene: .
V gene: TRBV20-1
clone size: few

CDR3 DNA: TGTGCCAGCACCCGGGGACAGGCCGAAACCGGGGAGCTGTTTTTT
CDR3 protein: CASTRGQAETGELFF
J gene: TRBJ2-2
D gene: TRBD1
V gene: TRBV7-9
clone size: few

CDR3 DNA: TGTGCCAGCAGCTTAGGCCAGGAAAATGAGCAGTTCTTC
CDR3 protein: CASSLGQENEQFF
J gene: TRBJ2-1
D gene: .
V gene: TRBV11-2
clone size: many

CDR3 DNA: TGTGCCAGCAGTTTCCCGGGACTAGCGGGAGTATCCTACAATGAGCAGTTCTTC
CDR3 protein: CASSFPGLAGVSYNEQFF
J gene: TRBJ2-1
D gene: TRBD2
V gene: TRBV28
clone size: many

CDR3 DNA: TGTGCCAGCAGTGAACCCAGGAGCTCCTACAATGAGCAGTTCTTC
CDR3 protein: CASSEPRSSYNEQFF
J gene: TRBJ2-1
D gene: .
V gene: TRBV6-1
clone size: medium-sized

CDR3 DNA: TGTGCCAGCAGCCCCCTGAGAGCCTGGAACACTGAAGCTTTCTTT
CDR3 protein: CASSPLRAWNTEAFF
J gene: TRBJ1-1
D gene: .
V gene: TRBV5-6
clone size: few

CDR3 DNA: TGTGCCAGCTCACTCGACGGGTATAGCAATCAGCCCCAGCATTTT
CDR3 protein: CASSLDGYSNQPQHF
J gene: TRBJ1-5
D gene: .
V gene: TRBV18
clone size: medium-sized

CDR3 DNA: TGTGCCAGCAGCCCGTCCGTATCCTACGAGCAGTACTTC
CDR3 protein: CASSPSVSYEQYF
J gene: TRBJ2-7
D gene: .
V gene: TRBV6-5
clone size: many

CDR3 DNA: TGCGCCAGCAGCTTGACCGGACAGGGGCCCTCCTACGAGCAGTACTTC
CDR3 protein: CASSLTGQGPSYEQYF
J gene: TRBJ2-7
D gene: TRBD1
V gene: TRBV5-1
clone size: few

CDR3 DNA: TGTGCCAGCAGTTTGAGGGGACTACCCCTCCACTTT
CDR3 protein: CASSLRGLPLHF
J gene: TRBJ1-6
D gene: .
V gene: TRBV28
clone size: many

CDR3 DNA: TGCGCCAGCAGCCAAGCGGAATGGGAGCATGCCTCCCTCAATGAGCAGTTCTTC
CDR3 protein: CASSQAEWEHASLNEQFF
J gene: TRBJ2-1
D gene: .
V gene: TRBV4-1
clone size: many

CDR3 DNA: TGCGCCAGCAGACGTAGCGGGAGGGAGACAGATACGCAGTATTTT
CDR3 protein: CASRRSGRETDTQYF
J gene: TRBJ2-3
D gene: TRBD2
V gene: TRBV5-1
clone size: many

CDR3 DNA: TGCAGTGCTAGGGACTGGGAACAAGAGACCCAGTACTTC
CDR3 protein: CSARDWEQETQYF
J gene: TRBJ2-5
D gene: .
V gene: TRBV20-1
clone size: .

CDR3 DNA: TGTGCCAGCAGCTTAGACAGGGACTATGGCTACACCTTC
CDR3 protein: CASSLDRDYGYTF
J gene: TRBJ1-2
D gene: .
V gene: TRBV11-2
clone size: many